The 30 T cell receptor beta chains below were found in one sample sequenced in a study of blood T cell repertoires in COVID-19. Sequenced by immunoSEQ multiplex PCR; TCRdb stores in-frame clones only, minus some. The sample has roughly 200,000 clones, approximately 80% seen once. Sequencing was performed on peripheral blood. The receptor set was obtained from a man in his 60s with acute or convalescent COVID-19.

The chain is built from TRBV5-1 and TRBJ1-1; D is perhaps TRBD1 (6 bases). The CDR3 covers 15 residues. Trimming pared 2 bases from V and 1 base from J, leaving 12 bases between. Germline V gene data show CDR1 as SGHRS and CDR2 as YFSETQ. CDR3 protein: CASSLGGRANTEAFF. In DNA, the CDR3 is TGCGCCAGCAGCTTAGGGGGACGGGCGAACACTGAAGCTTTCTTT.

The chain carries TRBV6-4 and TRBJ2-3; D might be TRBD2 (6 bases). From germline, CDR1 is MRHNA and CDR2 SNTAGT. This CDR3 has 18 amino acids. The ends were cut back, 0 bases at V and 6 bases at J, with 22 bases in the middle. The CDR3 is CASSDSMRLTRESDTQYF. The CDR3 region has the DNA TGTGCCAGCAGTGACTCGATGCGTTTGACTAGGGAGTCGGATACGCAGTATTTT.

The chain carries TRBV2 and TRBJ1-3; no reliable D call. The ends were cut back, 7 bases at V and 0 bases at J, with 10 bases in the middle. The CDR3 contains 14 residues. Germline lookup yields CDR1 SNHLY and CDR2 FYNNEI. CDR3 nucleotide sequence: TGTGCCAGCACCGAAAACAGCTCTGGAAACACCATATATTTT. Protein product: CASTENSSGNTIYF.

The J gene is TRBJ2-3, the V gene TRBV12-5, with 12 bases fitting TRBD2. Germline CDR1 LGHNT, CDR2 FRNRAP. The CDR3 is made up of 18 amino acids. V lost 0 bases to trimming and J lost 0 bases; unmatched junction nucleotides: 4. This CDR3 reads CASGLVQLAGGSTDTQYF. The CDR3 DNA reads TGTGCTAGTGGTTTGGTACAGCTAGCGGGGGGGAGCACAGATACGCAGTATTTT.

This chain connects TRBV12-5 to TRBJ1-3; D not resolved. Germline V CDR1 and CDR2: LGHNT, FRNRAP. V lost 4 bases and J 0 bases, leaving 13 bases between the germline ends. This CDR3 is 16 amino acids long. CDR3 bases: TGTGCTAGTGGTTCACTCATAGGAGGCTCTGGAAACACCATATATTTT. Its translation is CASGSLIGGSGNTIYF. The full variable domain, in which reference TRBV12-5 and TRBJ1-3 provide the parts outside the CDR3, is DARVTQTPRHKVTEMGQEVTMRCQPILGHNTVFWYRQTMMQGLELLAYFRNRAPLDDSGMPKDRFSAEMPDATLATLKIQPSEPRDSAVYFCASGSLIGGSGNTIYFGEGSWLTVV.

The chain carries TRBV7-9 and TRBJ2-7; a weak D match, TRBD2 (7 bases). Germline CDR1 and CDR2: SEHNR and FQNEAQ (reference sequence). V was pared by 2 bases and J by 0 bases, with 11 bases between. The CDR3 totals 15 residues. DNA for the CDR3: TGTGCCAGCAGCTTACGGCGGGGGCTCTCCTACGAGCAGTACTTC. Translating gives CASSLRRGLSYEQYF. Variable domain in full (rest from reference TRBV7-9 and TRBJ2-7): DTGVSQNPRHKITKRGQNVTFRCDPISEHNRLYWYRQTLGQGPEFLTYFQNEAQLEKSRLLSDRFSAERPKGSFSTLEIQRTEQGDSAMYLCASSLRRGLSYEQYFGPGTRLTVT.

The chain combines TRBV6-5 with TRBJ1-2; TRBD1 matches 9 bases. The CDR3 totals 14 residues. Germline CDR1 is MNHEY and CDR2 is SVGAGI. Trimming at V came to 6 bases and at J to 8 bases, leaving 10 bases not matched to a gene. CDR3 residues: CASRRDRVNGGYTF. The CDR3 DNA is TGTGCCAGCAGACGGGACAGGGTTAACGGGGGCTACACCTTC.

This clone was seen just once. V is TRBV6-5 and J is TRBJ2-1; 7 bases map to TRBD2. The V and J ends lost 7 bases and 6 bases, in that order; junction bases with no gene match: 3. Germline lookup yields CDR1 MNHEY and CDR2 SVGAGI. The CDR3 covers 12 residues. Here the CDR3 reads CASKLALNEQFF. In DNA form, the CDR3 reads TGTGCCAGCAAACTAGCGCTCAATGAGCAGTTCTTC.

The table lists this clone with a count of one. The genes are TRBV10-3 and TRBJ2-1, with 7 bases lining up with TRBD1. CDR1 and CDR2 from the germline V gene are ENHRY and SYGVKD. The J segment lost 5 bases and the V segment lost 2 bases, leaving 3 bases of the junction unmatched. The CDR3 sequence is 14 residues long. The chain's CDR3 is CAISERGLDNEQFF. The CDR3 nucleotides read TGTGCCATCAGTGAGAGGGGGCTCGACAATGAGCAGTTCTTC.

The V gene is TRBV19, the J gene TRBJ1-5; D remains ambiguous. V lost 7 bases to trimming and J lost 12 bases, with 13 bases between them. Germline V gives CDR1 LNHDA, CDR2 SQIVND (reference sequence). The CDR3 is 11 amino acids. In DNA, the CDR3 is TGTGCCAGTACAGGAGGTCAACTCCAGCATTTT. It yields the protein CASTGGQLQHF.

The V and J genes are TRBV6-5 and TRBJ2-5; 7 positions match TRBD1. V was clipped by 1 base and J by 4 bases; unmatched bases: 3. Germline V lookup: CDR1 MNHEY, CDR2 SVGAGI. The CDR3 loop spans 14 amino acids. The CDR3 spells CASSYLYRGETQYF. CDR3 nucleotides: TGTGCCAGCAGTTACTTATACAGGGGAGAGACCCAGTACTTC.

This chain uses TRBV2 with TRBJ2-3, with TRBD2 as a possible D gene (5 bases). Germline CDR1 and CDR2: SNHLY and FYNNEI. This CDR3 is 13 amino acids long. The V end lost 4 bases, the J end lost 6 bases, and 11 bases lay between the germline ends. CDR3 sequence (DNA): TGTGCCAGCAGTGTCACTAGGACGGATACGCAGTATTTT. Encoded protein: CASSVTRTDTQYF.

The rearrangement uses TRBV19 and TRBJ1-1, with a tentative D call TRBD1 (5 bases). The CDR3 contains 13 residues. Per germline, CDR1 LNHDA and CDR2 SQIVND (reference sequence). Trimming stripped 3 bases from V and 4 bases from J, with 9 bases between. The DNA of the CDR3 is TGTGCCAGTAGTATCAGGGTTGGCACTGAAGCTTTCTTT. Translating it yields CASSIRVGTEAFF. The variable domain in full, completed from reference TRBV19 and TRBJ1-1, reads DGGITQSPKYLFRKEGQNVTLSCEQNLNHDAMYWYRQDPGQGLRLIYYSQIVNDFQKGDIAEGYSVSREKKESFPLTVTSAQKNPTAFYLCASSIRVGTEAFFGQGTRLTVV.

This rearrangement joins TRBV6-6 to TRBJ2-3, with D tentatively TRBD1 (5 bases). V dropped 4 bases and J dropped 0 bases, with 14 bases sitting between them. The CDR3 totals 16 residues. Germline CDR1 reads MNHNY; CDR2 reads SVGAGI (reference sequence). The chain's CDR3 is CASSLRTFPSTDTQYF. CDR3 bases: TGTGCCAGCAGTTTGAGGACATTTCCTAGCACAGATACGCAGTATTTT.

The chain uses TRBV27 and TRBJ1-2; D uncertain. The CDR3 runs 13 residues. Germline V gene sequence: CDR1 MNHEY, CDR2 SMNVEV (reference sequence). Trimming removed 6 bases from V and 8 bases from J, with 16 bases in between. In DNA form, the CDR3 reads TGTGCCAGCAGCCCTAACAAATGGGAGGGCTACACCTTC. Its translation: CASSPNKWEGYTF.

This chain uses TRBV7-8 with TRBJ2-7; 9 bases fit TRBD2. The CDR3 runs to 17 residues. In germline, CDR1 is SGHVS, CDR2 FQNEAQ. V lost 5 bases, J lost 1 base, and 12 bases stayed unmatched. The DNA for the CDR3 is TGTGCCAGCAGCATCTGGAGGCTAGCGGGACGTTCCTACGAGCAGTACTTC. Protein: CASSIWRLAGRSYEQYF.

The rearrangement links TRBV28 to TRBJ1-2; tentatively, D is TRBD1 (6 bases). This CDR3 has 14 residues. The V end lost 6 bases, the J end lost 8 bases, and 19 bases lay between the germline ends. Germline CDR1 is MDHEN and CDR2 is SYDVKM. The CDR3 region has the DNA TGTGCCAGCAGCACCTTCAGGGGCGTTCGGGGCTACACCTTC. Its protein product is CASSTFRGVRGYTF.

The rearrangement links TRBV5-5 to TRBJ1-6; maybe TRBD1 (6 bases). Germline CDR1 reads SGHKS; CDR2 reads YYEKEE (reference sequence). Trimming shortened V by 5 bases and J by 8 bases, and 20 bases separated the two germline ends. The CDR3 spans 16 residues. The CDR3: CASSLPFGGGDSPLHF. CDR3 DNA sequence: TGTGCCAGCAGTCTGCCCTTTGGGGGGGGCGATTCACCCCTCCACTTT.

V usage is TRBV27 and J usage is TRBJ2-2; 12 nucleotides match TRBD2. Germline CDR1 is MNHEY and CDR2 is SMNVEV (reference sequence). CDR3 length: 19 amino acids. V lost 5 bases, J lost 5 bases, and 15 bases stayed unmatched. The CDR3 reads CASSPFLLAGGLGTGELFF. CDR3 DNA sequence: TGTGCCAGCAGTCCATTCCTTCTAGCGGGAGGGCTCGGGACCGGGGAGCTGTTTTTT.

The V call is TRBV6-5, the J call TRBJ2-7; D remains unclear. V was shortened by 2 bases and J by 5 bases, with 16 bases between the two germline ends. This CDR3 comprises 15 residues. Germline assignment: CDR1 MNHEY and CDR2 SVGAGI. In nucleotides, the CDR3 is TGTGCCAGCAGTTACCACCCGAGTGGTTTGGACGAGCAGTACTTC. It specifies CASSYHPSGLDEQYF.

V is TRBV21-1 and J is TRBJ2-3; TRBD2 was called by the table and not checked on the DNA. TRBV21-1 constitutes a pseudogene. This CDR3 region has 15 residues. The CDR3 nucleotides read TGTGCCAGCAACCCCATTGTAGGGCGGGTGGATACGCAGTATTTT. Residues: CASNPIVGRVDTQYF.

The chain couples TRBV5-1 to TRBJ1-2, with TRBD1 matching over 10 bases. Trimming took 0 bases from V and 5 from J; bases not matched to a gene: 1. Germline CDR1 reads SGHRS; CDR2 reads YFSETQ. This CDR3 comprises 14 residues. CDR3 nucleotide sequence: TGCGCCAGCAGCTTGGGGGACAGGGGTTATGGCTACACCTTC. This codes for CASSLGDRGYGYTF. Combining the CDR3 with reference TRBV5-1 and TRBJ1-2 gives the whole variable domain KAGVTQTPRYLIKTRGQQVTLSCSPISGHRSVSWYQQTPGQGLQFLFEYFSETQRNKGNFPGRFSGRQFSNSRSEMNVSTLELGDSALYLCASSLGDRGYGYTFGSGTRLTVV.

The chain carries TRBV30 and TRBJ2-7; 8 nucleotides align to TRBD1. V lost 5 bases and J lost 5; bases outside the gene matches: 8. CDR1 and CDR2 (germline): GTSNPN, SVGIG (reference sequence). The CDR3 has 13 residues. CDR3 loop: CAWELDRGHEQYF. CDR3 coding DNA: TGTGCCTGGGAACTCGACAGGGGCCACGAGCAGTACTTC.

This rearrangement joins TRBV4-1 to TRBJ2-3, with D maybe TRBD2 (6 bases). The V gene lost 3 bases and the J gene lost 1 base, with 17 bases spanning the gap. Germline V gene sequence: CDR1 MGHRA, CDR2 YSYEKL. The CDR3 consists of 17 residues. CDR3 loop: CASSHRGVGGGTDTQYF. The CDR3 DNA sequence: TGCGCCAGCAGCCACCGAGGGGTCGGGGGAGGCACAGATACGCAGTATTTT.

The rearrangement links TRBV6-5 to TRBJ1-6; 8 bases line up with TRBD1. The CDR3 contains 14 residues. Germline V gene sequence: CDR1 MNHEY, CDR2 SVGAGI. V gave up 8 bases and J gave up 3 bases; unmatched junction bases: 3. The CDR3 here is CASLGTGYNSPLHF. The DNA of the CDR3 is TGTGCCAGCCTGGGGACAGGCTATAATTCACCCCTCCACTTT.

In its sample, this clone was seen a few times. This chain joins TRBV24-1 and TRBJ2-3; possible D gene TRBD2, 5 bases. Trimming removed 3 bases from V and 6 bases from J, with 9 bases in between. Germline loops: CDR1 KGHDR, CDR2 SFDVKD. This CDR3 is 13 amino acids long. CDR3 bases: TGTGCCACCAGTGATACAGCGGAGGATACGCAGTATTTT. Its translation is CATSDTAEDTQYF.

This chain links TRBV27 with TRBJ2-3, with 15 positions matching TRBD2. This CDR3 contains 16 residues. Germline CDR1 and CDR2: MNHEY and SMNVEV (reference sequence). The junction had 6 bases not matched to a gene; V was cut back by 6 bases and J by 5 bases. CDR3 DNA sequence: TGTGCCAGCAGCGGACTAGCGGGAGGGCCGGGAGATACGCAGTATTTT. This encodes CASSGLAGGPGDTQYF.

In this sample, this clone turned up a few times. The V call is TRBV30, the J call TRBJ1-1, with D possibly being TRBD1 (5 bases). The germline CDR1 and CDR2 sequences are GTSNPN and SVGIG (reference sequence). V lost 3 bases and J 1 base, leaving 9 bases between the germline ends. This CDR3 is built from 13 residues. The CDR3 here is CAWSTGENTEAFF. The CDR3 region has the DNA TGTGCCTGGAGCACGGGGGAGAACACTGAAGCTTTCTTT.

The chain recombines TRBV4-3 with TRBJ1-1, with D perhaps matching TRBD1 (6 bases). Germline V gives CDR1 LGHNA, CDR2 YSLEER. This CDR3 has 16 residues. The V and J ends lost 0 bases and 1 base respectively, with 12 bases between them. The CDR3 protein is CASSQDGGTRNTEAFF. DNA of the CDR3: TGCGCCAGCAGCCAAGATGGTGGGACACGGAACACTGAAGCTTTCTTT.

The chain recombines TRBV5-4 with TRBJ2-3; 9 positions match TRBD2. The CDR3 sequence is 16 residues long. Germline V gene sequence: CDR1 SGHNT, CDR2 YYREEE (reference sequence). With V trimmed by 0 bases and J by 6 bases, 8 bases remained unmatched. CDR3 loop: CASSLGGGGATDTQYF. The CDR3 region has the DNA TGTGCCAGCAGCTTGGGTGGCGGGGGGGCCACTGATACGCAGTATTTT. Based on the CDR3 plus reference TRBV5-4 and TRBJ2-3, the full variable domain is ETGVTQSPTHLIKTRGQQVTLRCSSQSGHNTVSWYQQALGQGPQFIFQYYREEENGRGNFPPRFSGLQFPNYSSELNVNALELDDSALYLCASSLGGGGATDTQYFGPGTRLTVL.